These 16 T cell receptor beta chains came from one sample sequenced in a study of T cell responses to AZD1222 COVID-19 vaccine. Clones were sequenced by immunoSEQ multiplex PCR, and TCRdb holds only the in-frame ones, with some missing. Seen here are some 47,000 clones, roughly 90% observed once, and the top ten hold 2.7%. The source material was peripheral blood, sampled 28 days after the second AZD1222 dose. Receptors were obtained from an adult who received the AZD1222 COVID-19 vaccine.

The CDR3 reads CASSVMGGYNEQFF. The CDR3 region has the DNA TGTGCCAGCAGCGTAATGGGGGGTTACAATGAGCAGTTCTTC. V gene TRBV9 combines with J gene TRBJ2-1; D is possibly TRBD2 (6 bases). The germline gives CDR1 SGDLS, CDR2 YYNGEE. V was trimmed by 1 base and J by 4 bases, leaving 9 bases between them. CDR3 length: 14 residues.

The rearrangement joins TRBV5-1 to TRBJ2-2; 9 nucleotides align to TRBD1. Germline lookup yields CDR1 SGHRS and CDR2 YFSETQ. V shed 4 bases, J shed 4 bases, and the junction held 2 bases outside the gene matches. CDR3 length: 14 amino acids. Here the CDR3 DNA reads TGCGCCAGCAGCAAGGGACAGGGCACCGGGGAGCTGTTTTTT. Amino acids: CASSKGQGTGELFF. Full variable domain (remainder filled in from reference TRBV5-1 and TRBJ2-2): KAGVTQTPRYLIKTRGQQVTLSCSPISGHRSVSWYQQTPGQGLQFLFEYFSETQRNKGNFPGRFSGRQFSNSRSEMNVSTLELGDSALYLCASSKGQGTGELFFGEGSRLTVL.

The chain is built from TRBV28 and TRBJ1-5; 8 nucleotides agree with TRBD1. The trim removed 4 bases at V and 4 bases at J, leaving 9 bases unmatched. Germline loops: CDR1 MDHEN, CDR2 SYDVKM. The CDR3 totals 16 residues. This chain's CDR3 is CASSSHLGQGNQPQHF. CDR3 DNA: TGTGCCAGCAGTTCACACCTCGGACAGGGAAATCAGCCCCAGCATTTT.

The gene calls are TRBV11-3 and TRBJ2-1; D is possibly TRBD1 (8 bases). Germline CDR1 SGHNT, CDR2 YENEEA. V was trimmed by 6 bases and J by 5 bases, leaving 17 bases between them. The CDR3 is 15 residues long. The CDR3 here is CASSQSGTGHNEQFF. The CDR3 DNA sequence: TGTGCCAGCAGTCAAAGCGGGACAGGACACAATGAGCAGTTCTTC.

The genes are TRBV6-6 and TRBJ1-5; D is perhaps TRBD1 (5 bases). The CDR3 extends over 14 amino acids. Looked up from germline, CDR1 is MNHNY and CDR2 is SVGAGI (reference sequence). V dropped 10 bases and J dropped 0 bases, with 13 bases sitting between them. This chain's CDR3 is CATSTGDSNQPQHF. CDR3 DNA sequence: TGTGCCACCTCTACGGGGGATAGCAATCAGCCCCAGCATTTT.

The chain links TRBV19 to TRBJ2-7; either TRBD1 or TRBD2 may fit D (5 bases each). The V gene's germline CDR1 is LNHDA and CDR2 SQIVND (reference sequence). V was shortened by 5 bases and J by 3 bases, with 14 bases between the two germline ends. This CDR3 is 14 amino acids long. CDR3: CASSPPGPIYEQYF. In DNA form, the CDR3 reads TGTGCCAGTAGTCCCCCGGGGCCTATCTACGAGCAGTACTTC.

This clone was detected only once. This chain uses TRBV27 with TRBJ2-1; D perhaps matches TRBD2 (6 bases). The CDR3 length is 16 residues. The V end was cut by 8 bases, the J end by 2 bases, with 19 bases between. Germline V gives CDR1 MNHEY, CDR2 SMNVEV (reference sequence). For the CDR3, the DNA is TGTGCCAGCCGATCTAAAACTAGCTACCCCTACAATGAGCAGTTCTTC. Translating gives CASRSKTSYPYNEQFF.

This clone was detected only once. This chain uses TRBV5-4 with TRBJ2-2, with 9 bases identical to TRBD2. There are 19 residues in the CDR3. The trim removed 7 bases at V and 2 bases at J, leaving 18 bases unmatched. Germline-derived CDR1 and CDR2 are SGHNT and YYREEE (reference sequence). The CDR3 region is CASGGARGGTSRNTGELFF. In DNA, the CDR3 is TGTGCCAGCGGGGGCGCCCGGGGGGGGACTAGCAGAAACACCGGGGAGCTGTTTTTT.

The CDR3 coding sequence is TGTGCCAGCAGCTTGGCCTCGGGAGAAGCTTTCTTT. It translates to CASSLASGEAFF. The chain links TRBV5-6 to TRBJ1-1; D call uncertain. This CDR3 spans 12 amino acids. V was shortened by 0 bases and J by 8 bases, with 8 bases between the two germline ends. Germline V lookup: CDR1 SGHDT, CDR2 YYEEEE. Together with reference TRBV5-6 and TRBJ1-1, the CDR3 gives the full variable domain: DAGVTQSPTHLIKTRGQQVTLRCSPKSGHDTVSWYQQALGQGPQFIFQYYEEEERQRGNFPDRFSGHQFPNYSSELNVNALLLGDSALYLCASSLASGEAFFGQGTRLTVV.

The CDR3 is CASRDQGRDGYTF. The CDR3 DNA sequence: TGTGCCAGCAGAGACCAGGGGAGGGATGGCTACACCTTC. The genes are TRBV2 and TRBJ1-2; possible D gene TRBD1, 6 bases. The CDR3 extends over 13 amino acids. The V gene lost 6 bases and the J gene lost 6 bases, with 14 bases spanning the gap. The germline V gene encodes CDR1 SNHLY and CDR2 FYNNEI.

There are a few counts of this clone. The CDR3: CASSTGTFRSYEQYF. CDR3 in DNA: TGTGCCAGTAGTACCGGGACATTCCGCTCCTACGAGCAGTACTTC. The J gene is TRBJ2-7, the V gene TRBV19; a possible D gene is TRBD1 (6 bases). Trimming took off 4 bases at V and 0 bases at J, with 13 bases between the two ends. Germline CDR1 and CDR2: LNHDA and SQIVND (reference sequence). The CDR3 is made up of 15 amino acids.

V usage is TRBV29-1 and J usage is TRBJ2-3; possibly TRBD2 for D (6 bases). The CDR3 is made up of 16 amino acids. V lost 6 bases to trimming and J lost 0 bases, with 19 bases between them. Germline V gene lookup returns CDR1 SQVTM and CDR2 ANQGSEA. The CDR3 coding sequence is TGCAGCGTCGGACTCGGGCGGGGAACTAGCACAGATACGCAGTATTTT. Translating it yields CSVGLGRGTSTDTQYF.

This clone has a handful of counts. V and J are TRBV9 and TRBJ2-5; 14 nucleotides match TRBD2. V lost 0 bases and J lost 2; bases outside the gene matches: 6. The CDR3 consists of 18 residues. Per germline, CDR1 SGDLS and CDR2 YYNGEE. CDR3 protein: CASSVAPGLAGGQETQYF. The CDR3 nucleotides are TGTGCCAGCAGCGTAGCTCCCGGACTAGCGGGAGGTCAAGAGACCCAGTACTTC. The whole variable domain, remainder taken from reference TRBV9 and TRBJ2-5, is DSGVTQTPKHLITATGQRVTLRCSPRSGDLSVYWYQQSLDQGLQFLIQYYNGEERAKGNILERFSAQQFPDLHSELNLSSLELGDSALYFCASSVAPGLAGGQETQYFGPGTRLLVL.

This clone was picked up one time. The chain carries TRBV18 and TRBJ1-3; 7 bases agree with TRBD1. The CDR3 totals 17 residues. V was pared by 1 base and J by 0 bases, with 6 bases of the junction left unmatched. In germline, CDR1 is KGHSH, CDR2 LQKENI. The CDR3 nucleotides read TGTGCCAGCTCACCACTATTACAGGGGAGCTCTGGAAACACCATATATTTT. Its protein product is CASSPLLQGSSGNTIYF.

The chain recombines TRBV19 with TRBJ1-2, with D perhaps TRBD1 (6 bases). The V end was cut by 6 bases, the J end by 6 bases, with 17 bases between. Per the germline V gene, CDR1 is LNHDA and CDR2 is SQIVND (reference sequence). The length of the CDR3 is 14 residues. The CDR3 here is CASSLSRDINGYTF. In DNA, the CDR3 is TGTGCCAGTAGCCTGTCCCGGGACATTAATGGCTACACCTTC.

The V gene is TRBV5-6, the J gene TRBJ1-1; tentatively, D is TRBD1 (5 bases). Germline-derived CDR1 and CDR2 are SGHDT and YYEEEE. V was cut by 6 bases and J by 5 bases, with 20 bases left in between. The CDR3 has 15 residues. In DNA, the CDR3 is TGTGCCAGCACCCGGAGTGGGGCATGGGGTACTGAAGCTTTCTTT. Translation: CASTRSGAWGTEAFF.